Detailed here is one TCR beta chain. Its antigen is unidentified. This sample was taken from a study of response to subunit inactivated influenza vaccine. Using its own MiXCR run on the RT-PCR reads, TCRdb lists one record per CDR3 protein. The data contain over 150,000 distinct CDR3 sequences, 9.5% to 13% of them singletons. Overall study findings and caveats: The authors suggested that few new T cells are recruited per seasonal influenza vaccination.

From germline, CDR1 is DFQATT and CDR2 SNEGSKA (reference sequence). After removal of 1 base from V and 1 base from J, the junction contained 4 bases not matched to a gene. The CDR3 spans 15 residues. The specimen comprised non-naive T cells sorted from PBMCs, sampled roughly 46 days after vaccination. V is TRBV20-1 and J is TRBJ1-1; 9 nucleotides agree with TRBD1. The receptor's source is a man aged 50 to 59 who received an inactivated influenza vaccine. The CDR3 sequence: CSARGLGQGNTEAFF. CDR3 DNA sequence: TGCAGTGCTAGAGGGCTGGGACAGGGGAACACTGAAGCTTTCTTT.